The sequence of this T cell receptor (beta chain) was determined in a study of cytomegalovirus exposure and HLA in healthy donors. The CDR3 totals 15 residues. Losses at the gene ends were 7 bases for V and 4 bases for J; bases not matched to a gene: 10. Germline V lookup: CDR1 SGDLS, CDR2 YYNGEE. Use of 60 Vbeta and 13 Jbeta primers characterized the PCR. Sequencing was performed with immunoSEQ multiplex PCR; in TCRdb, only in-frame clones are kept and a portion is missing. Listed are roughly 55,000 clones; approximately 8.9% falls within the top ten. Sequencing was performed on PBMCs. The receptor's source is a middle-aged man in good health and CMV-seropositive. This rearrangement joins TRBV9 to TRBJ2-1, with 8 bases identical to TRBD2. The CDR3 region has the DNA TGTGCCAGCGGCACGGGGGGGGTAGCTTACAATGAGCAGTTCTTC. Translation: CASGTGGVAYNEQFF.